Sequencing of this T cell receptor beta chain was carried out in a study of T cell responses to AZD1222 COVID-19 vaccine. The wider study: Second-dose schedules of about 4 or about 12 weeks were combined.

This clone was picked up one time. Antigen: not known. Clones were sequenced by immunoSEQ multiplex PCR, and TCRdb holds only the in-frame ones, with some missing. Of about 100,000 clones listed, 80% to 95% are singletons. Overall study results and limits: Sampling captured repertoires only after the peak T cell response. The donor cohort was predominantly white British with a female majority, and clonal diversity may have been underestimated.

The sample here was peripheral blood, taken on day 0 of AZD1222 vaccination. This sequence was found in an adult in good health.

The CDR3 sequence: CAISSTGESSPLHF. The CDR3 coding sequence is TGTGCCATCAGTTCCACAGGGGAGAGTTCACCCCTCCACTTT. The chain carries TRBV10-3 and TRBJ1-6; TRBD1 aligns across 7 bases. This CDR3 is built from 14 residues. Germline CDR1 reads ENHRY; CDR2 reads SYGVKD. Trimming took 5 bases from V and 9 from J; bases not matched to a gene: 7.